This section outlines one TCR beta chain sequence together with its context. Antigen: not known. This record comes from a study of T cell responses to AZD1222 COVID-19 vaccine. General observations from the study: Donors skewed white British and female; clonal diversity was possibly underestimated.

TCRdb's copy holds only in-frame clones and misses some; the assay was immunoSEQ multiplex PCR. This table holds some 150,000 clones, about 92% found once. This CDR3 comprises 16 residues. The V segment lost 2 bases and the J segment 3 bases; nucleotides outside the gene matches: 10. Germline V gene sequence: CDR1 SGHAT, CDR2 FQNNGV. This clonotype was sampled from an adult in good health. The V gene is TRBV11-2, the J gene TRBJ2-7, with TRBD1 matching 7 bases. The material sequenced was peripheral blood, taken on day 0 of MenACWY control vaccination. For the CDR3, the DNA is TGTGCCAGCAGCTTACTCTGGCAGGGGGTGATCTACGAGCAGTACTTC. Its protein is CASSLLWQGVIYEQYF.